A selection of T cell receptor beta chains follows, all from one sample in a study of blood T cell repertoires in COVID-19. The assay was immunoSEQ multiplex PCR, and TCRdb's table has in-frame clones only and misses some. The repertoire holds 400,000 to 450,000 clones, with approximately 90% as singletons. Material for sequencing was PBMCs or T cells enriched from blood (not recorded which). These receptors were taken from a man in his thirties or forties who had recovered from COVID-19. Both conserved end residues are part of each CDR3. A D gene is named only where the DNA matches it firmly. Size values are once, few and many counts, or a class for expanded clones, and some rows have none.

CDR3 protein	CDR3 DNA	V gene	D gene	clone size	J gene
CASSEAASYGYTF	TGCGCCAGCAGTGAAGCGGCTTCCTATGGCTACACCTTC	TRBV10-1	.	once	TRBJ1-2
CASSSSGSSYNEQFF	TGTGCCAGCTCCTCCAGCGGGAGCTCCTACAATGAGCAGTTCTTC	TRBV3-1/TRBV3-2	TRBD2	few	TRBJ2-1
CASSRQGNYEQYF	TGTGCCAGCAGTCGACAGGGCAACTACGAGCAGTACTTC	TRBV2	TRBD1	.	TRBJ2-7
CASSLAGLSYEQYF	TGTGCCAGCAGCTTAGCGGGCCTCTCCTACGAGCAGTACTTC	TRBV5-6	.	.	TRBJ2-7
CASSIVRQGIDQPQHF	TGTGCCAGTAGTATCGTCAGACAGGGAATAGATCAGCCCCAGCATTTT	TRBV19	TRBD1	.	TRBJ1-5
CAISGSGSGGNEQFF	TGTGCCATCAGTGGTAGCGGGAGTGGGGGCAATGAGCAGTTCTTC	TRBV10-3	TRBD2	.	TRBJ2-1
CASSLTTASYEQYF	TGTGCCAGCAGCTTGACAACAGCCTCCTACGAGCAGTACTTC	TRBV5-8	.	.	TRBJ2-7
CASSVAGTPNYGYTF	TGTGCCAGCTCGGTCGCCGGGACACCTAACTATGGCTACACCTTC	TRBV18	.	once	TRBJ1-2
CASSLRIAGGSYEQYF	TGTGCCAGCAGTTTAAGGATAGCGGGCGGTTCCTACGAGCAGTACTTC	TRBV28	TRBD2	.	TRBJ2-7
CASSLDPGTGLYSNQPQHF	TGTGCCAGCAGCTTAGACCCCGGGACAGGGCTGTATAGCAATCAGCCCCAGCATTTT	TRBV7-9	TRBD1	.	TRBJ1-5
CASMGLESSYEQYF	TGTGCCAGTATGGGGCTGGAAAGCTCCTACGAGCAGTACTTC	TRBV7-9	.	.	TRBJ2-7
CATSSLPRGRHEQYF	TGTGCCACCAGCTCCCTCCCGAGAGGGAGGCACGAGCAGTACTTC	TRBV15	.	.	TRBJ2-7
CASSFKDRDSSPLHF	TGCGCCAGCAGCTTTAAGGACAGGGACTCCTCACCCCTCCACTTT	TRBV5-1	TRBD1	.	TRBJ1-6
CASSFQGATNEKLFF	TGCGCCAGCAGCTTTCAGGGTGCAACTAATGAAAAACTGTTTTTT	TRBV5-1	.	.	TRBJ1-4
CASSDLGGPDTEAFF	TGTGCCAGCAGTGACCTAGGGGGACCGGACACTGAAGCTTTCTTT	TRBV28	.	.	TRBJ1-1
CASSGGAGVNSPLHF	TGTGCCAGCAGTGGAGGGGCAGGGGTTAATTCACCCCTCCACTTT	TRBV2	.	.	TRBJ1-6
CAISESRETQYF	TGTGCCATCAGTGAGTCTCGGGAGACCCAGTACTTC	TRBV10-3	.	.	TRBJ2-5
CASSLAGGTYNEQFF	TGTGCCAGCAGCTTAGCGGGAGGGACCTACAATGAGCAGTTCTTC	TRBV7-2	TRBD2	.	TRBJ2-1
CASSPRTSSYNEQFF	TGTGCCAGCTCACCCAGGACTAGCTCCTACAATGAGCAGTTCTTC	TRBV18	TRBD2	few	TRBJ2-1
CASSLKTSPPETQYF	TGTGCCAGCAGTTTGAAGACTTCCCCCCCGGAGACCCAGTACTTC	TRBV6-5	.	.	TRBJ2-5
CASSFIGGNQPQHF	TGTGCCAGCAGCTTCATAGGCGGAAATCAGCCCCAGCATTTT	TRBV7-8	.	.	TRBJ1-5
CASTGVLTPLHF	TGTGCCAGCACCGGGGTCTTAACACCCCTCCACTTT	TRBV12-3/TRBV12-4	.	.	TRBJ1-6
CATSDLSGLAGSGTDTQYF	TGTGCCACCAGTGATTTGAGCGGACTAGCGGGGTCTGGCACAGATACGCAGTATTTT	TRBV24-1	TRBD2	.	TRBJ2-3
CASSLTGPDTQYF	TGTGCCAGCAGCTTGACAGGGCCAGATACGCAGTATTTT	TRBV7-4	TRBD1	.	TRBJ2-3
CASSLSSGSFNEQFF	TGTGCCAGCAGTTTATCTAGCGGGAGTTTTAATGAGCAGTTCTTC	TRBV28	TRBD2	.	TRBJ2-1
CASSLQQGLEAFF	TGTGCCAGCAGCTTGCAACAGGGGTTGGAAGCTTTCTTT	TRBV5-5	TRBD1	.	TRBJ1-1
CASSSRAGDGYTF	TGTGCCAGTAGTTCCCGAGCGGGGGATGGCTACACCTTC	TRBV19	.	once	TRBJ1-2
CASSPMQGPDTQYF	TGTGCCAGCAGCCCGATGCAGGGTCCAGATACGCAGTATTTT	TRBV2	.	once	TRBJ2-3
CAWGKTGDYQPQHF	TGTGCCTGGGGGAAGACAGGGGATTATCAGCCCCAGCATTTT	TRBV30	TRBD1	.	TRBJ1-5
CASSVVGTRTEAFF	TGTGCCAGCAGCGTAGTGGGCACCCGCACTGAAGCTTTCTTT	TRBV9	.	.	TRBJ1-1
CASSFRTGVSEAFF	TGTGCCAGCAGTTTTCGGACAGGGGTTTCTGAAGCTTTCTTT	TRBV28	TRBD1	.	TRBJ1-1
CASSDEQKDEQFF	TGTGCCAGCAGTGATGAACAGAAGGATGAGCAGTTCTTC	TRBV2	.	.	TRBJ2-1
CASSPGLAGEQYF	TGTGCCAGCTCACCTGGACTAGCGGGGGAGCAGTACTTC	TRBV18	TRBD2	once	TRBJ2-7
CALRGTENSPLHF	TGTGCCCTCCGCGGGACGGAGAATTCACCCCTCCACTTT	TRBV10-3	.	once	TRBJ1-6
CASSQSGSYNEQFF	TGTGCCAGCAGCCAAAGCGGTTCTTACAATGAGCAGTTCTTC	TRBV4-2	.	.	TRBJ2-1
CASSSPRGSGAYNEQFF	TGTGCCAGCAGCTCCCCCCGAGGTAGCGGGGCCTACAATGAGCAGTTCTTC	TRBV7-9	TRBD2	.	TRBJ2-1
CAISESLKNPEAVQFF	TGTGCCATCAGTGAGTCTCTAAAAAACCCGGAGGCAGTGCAGTTCTTC	TRBV10-3	.	.	TRBJ2-1
CASSSHRVNTEAFF	TGTGCCAGCAGCTCCCACAGGGTAAACACTGAAGCTTTCTTT	TRBV11-2	.	.	TRBJ1-1
CASSHPVNTIYF	TGTGCCAGCAGCCACCCGGTAAACACCATATATTTT	TRBV12-3/TRBV12-4	.	.	TRBJ1-3
CASRTQGAVTEAFF	TGTGCCAGCAGAACACAGGGCGCGGTCACTGAAGCTTTCTTT	TRBV6-5	.	.	TRBJ1-1
CASSREEVGDTQYF	TGCGCCAGCAGCAGGGAGGAGGTTGGGGATACGCAGTATTTT	TRBV5-1	.	.	TRBJ2-3
CASSQVGSSGSRHEQFF	TGTGCCAGCAGCCAAGTGGGTTCTAGCGGGTCTAGGCATGAGCAGTTCTTC	TRBV4-2	TRBD2	.	TRBJ2-1
CASSWGGLAGQETQYF	TGTGCCAGCAGCTGGGGGGGACTAGCGGGCCAAGAGACCCAGTACTTC	TRBV5-4	TRBD2	once	TRBJ2-5
CASSSSGLAGGYEQFF	TGTGCCAGCAGTTCGTCGGGACTAGCGGGAGGGTATGAGCAGTTCTTC	TRBV28	TRBD2	.	TRBJ2-1
CASSLLQGKVTGELFF	TGTGCCAGCAGTTTATTACAGGGGAAGGTCACCGGGGAGCTGTTTTTT	TRBV27	TRBD1	once	TRBJ2-2
CASSEDRARRGAFF	TGCGCCAGCAGTGAGGACAGGGCCAGGAGAGGAGCTTTCTTT	TRBV10-2	TRBD1	.	TRBJ1-1
CASSPSLAGASVTQYF	TGTGCCAGCAGCCCAAGTTTGGCAGGGGCATCGGTTACGCAGTATTTT	TRBV3-1/TRBV3-2	.	.	TRBJ2-3
CASSSGTGVYGANVLTF	TGTGCCAGCAGTTCCGGGACAGGGGTTTACGGGGCCAACGTCCTGACTTTC	TRBV28	TRBD1	.	TRBJ2-6
CATQTGNDEQYF	TGTGCCACCCAGACAGGGAATGACGAGCAGTACTTC	TRBV10-3	TRBD1	once	TRBJ2-7
CASRQGFVTEAFF	TGTGCCAGCAGACAGGGATTCGTAACTGAAGCTTTCTTT	TRBV6-5	.	.	TRBJ1-1
CASRLHPNTGELFF	TGTGCCAGCCGGTTGCACCCGAACACCGGGGAGCTGTTTTTT	TRBV7-2	.	.	TRBJ2-2
CASSNLRTSGRHTGELFF	TGCGCCAGCAGCAATCTTCGGACTAGCGGGAGACACACCGGGGAGCTGTTTTTT	TRBV10-1	TRBD2	.	TRBJ2-2
CASRTVGRGRLSPLHF	TGTGCCAGCAGGACCGTTGGCAGGGGGCGACTTTCACCCCTCCACTTT	TRBV28	TRBD1	.	TRBJ1-6